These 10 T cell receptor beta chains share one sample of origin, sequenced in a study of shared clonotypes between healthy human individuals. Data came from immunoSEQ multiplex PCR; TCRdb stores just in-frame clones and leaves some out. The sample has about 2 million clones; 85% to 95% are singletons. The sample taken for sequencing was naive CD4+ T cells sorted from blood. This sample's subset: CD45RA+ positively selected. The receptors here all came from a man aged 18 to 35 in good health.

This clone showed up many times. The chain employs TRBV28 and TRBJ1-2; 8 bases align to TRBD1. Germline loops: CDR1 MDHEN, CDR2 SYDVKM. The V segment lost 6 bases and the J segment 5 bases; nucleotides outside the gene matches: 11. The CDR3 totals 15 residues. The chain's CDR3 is CASSLRDRGGYGYTF. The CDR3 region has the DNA TGTGCCAGCAGCTTAAGAGACAGGGGAGGATATGGCTACACCTTC.

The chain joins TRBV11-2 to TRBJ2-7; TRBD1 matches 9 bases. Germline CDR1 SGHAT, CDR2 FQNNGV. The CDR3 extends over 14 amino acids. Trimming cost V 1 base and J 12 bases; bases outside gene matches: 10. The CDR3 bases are TGTGCCAGCAGCTTAGGGTGGGCCGGGACAGGGAGGTACTTC. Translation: CASSLGWAGTGRYF.

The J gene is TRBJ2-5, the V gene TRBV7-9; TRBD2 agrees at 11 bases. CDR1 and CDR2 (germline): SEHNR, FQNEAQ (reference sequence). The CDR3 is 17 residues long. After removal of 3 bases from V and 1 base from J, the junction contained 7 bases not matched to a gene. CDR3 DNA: TGTGCCAGCAGCTTTAAGGGGACTAGCGGAGCCCAAGAGACCCAGTACTTC. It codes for CASSFKGTSGAQETQYF.

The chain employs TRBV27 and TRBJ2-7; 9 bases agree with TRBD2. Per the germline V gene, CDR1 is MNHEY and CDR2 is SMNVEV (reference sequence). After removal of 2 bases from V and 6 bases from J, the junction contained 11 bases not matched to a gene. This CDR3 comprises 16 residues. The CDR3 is CASSLNGPAGGREQYF. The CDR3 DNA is TGTGCCAGCAGTTTAAATGGTCCAGCGGGGGGACGCGAGCAGTACTTC.

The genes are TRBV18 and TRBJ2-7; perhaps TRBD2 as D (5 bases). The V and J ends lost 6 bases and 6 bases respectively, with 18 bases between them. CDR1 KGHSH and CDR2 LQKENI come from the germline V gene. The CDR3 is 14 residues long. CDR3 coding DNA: TGTGCCAGCTCGCCGGGGTTGGGATACAGCGAGCAGTACTTC. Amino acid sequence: CASSPGLGYSEQYF.

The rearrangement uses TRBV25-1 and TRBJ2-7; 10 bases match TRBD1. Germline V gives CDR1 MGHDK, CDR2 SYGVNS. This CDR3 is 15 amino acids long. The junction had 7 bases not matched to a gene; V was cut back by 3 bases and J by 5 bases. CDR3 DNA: TGTGCCAGCAGTGAGCCGGGACAGGGGTCCCACGAGCAGTACTTC. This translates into CASSEPGQGSHEQYF.

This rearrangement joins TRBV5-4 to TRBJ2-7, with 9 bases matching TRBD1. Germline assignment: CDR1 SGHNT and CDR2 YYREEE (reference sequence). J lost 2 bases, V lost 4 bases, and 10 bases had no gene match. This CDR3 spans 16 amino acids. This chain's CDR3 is CASSDFDRGNPYEQYF. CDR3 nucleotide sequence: TGTGCCAGCAGCGATTTTGACAGGGGGAACCCCTACGAGCAGTACTTC.

DNA for the CDR3: TGTGCCAGCCGAAGGACAGGGAAATACGAGCAGTACTTC. Its protein product is CASRRTGKYEQYF. The J gene is TRBJ2-7, the V gene TRBV27; 8 positions agree with TRBD1. Germline CDR1 MNHEY, CDR2 SMNVEV (reference sequence). This CDR3 comprises 13 residues. The ends lost 8 bases at V and 4 bases at J; junction bases unmatched: 7.

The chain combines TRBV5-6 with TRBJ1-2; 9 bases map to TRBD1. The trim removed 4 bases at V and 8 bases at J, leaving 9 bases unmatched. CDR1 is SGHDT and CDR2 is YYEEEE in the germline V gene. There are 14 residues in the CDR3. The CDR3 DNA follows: TGTGCCAGCAGCCCCCCATACGGGACAGGGGGCTACACCTTC. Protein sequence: CASSPPYGTGGYTF.

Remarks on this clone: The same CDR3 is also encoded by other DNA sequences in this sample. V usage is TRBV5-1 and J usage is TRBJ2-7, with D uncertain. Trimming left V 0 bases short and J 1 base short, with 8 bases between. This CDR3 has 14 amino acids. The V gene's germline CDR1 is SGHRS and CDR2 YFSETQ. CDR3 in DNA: TGCGCCAGCAGCTTGGATTCAGGTTCCTACGAGCAGTACTTC. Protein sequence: CASSLDSGSYEQYF.